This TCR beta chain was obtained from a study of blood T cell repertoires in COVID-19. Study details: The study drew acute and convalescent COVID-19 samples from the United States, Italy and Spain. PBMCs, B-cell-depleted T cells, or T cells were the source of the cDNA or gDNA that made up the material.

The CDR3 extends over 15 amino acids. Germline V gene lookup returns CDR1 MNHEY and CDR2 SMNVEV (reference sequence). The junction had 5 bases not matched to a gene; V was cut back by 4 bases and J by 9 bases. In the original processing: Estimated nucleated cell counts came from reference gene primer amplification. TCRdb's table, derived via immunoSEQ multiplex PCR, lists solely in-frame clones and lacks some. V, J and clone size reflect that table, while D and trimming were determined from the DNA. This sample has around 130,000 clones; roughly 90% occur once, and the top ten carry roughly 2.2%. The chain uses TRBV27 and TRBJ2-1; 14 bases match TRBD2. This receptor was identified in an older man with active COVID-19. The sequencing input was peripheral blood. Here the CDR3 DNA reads TGTGCCAGCAGTTCGGGACTAGCGGGAGCCTTTGAGCAGTTCTTC. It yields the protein CASSSGLAGAFEQFF.